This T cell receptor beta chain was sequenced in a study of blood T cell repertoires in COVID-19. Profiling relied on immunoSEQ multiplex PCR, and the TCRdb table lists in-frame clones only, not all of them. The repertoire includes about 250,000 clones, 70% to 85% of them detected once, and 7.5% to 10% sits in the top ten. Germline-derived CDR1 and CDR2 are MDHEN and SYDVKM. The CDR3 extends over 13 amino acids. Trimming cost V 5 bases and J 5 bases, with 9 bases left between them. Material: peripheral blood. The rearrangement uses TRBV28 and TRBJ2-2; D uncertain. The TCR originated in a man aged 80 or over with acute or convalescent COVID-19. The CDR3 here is CASSPQSTGELFF. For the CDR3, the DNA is TGTGCCAGCAGTCCACAGTCTACCGGGGAGCTGTTTTTT.